This T cell receptor beta chain comes out of a study of T cells of healthy individuals. TCRdb itself ran the 5' RACE reads through MiXCR, one entry per CDR3 protein. The profile shows about 53,000 distinct CDR3 sequences, about 14% of them singletons. Trimming removed 4 bases from V and 5 bases from J; junction bases left unmatched: 6. The length of the CDR3 is 15 residues. Germline CDR1 reads SGHRS; CDR2 reads YFSETQ. This receptor was obtained from a human donor in good health. The chain recombines TRBV5-1 with TRBJ2-7; the match to TRBD2 covers 13 bases. CDR3 loop: CASSILAGGPHEQYF. The CDR3 DNA reads TGCGCCAGCAGCATACTAGCGGGAGGGCCCCACGAGCAGTACTTC.